A selection of T cell receptor beta chains follows, all from one sample in a study of PD-1 blockade in classical Hodgkin lymphoma. TCRdb keeps only in-frame clones here, not all; method: immunoSEQ multiplex PCR. The sample records about 9,700 clones, around three quarters being singletons. The input for sequencing was CD4+ T cells from blood, taken at baseline. The receptor source for this set is a human donor with classical Hodgkin lymphoma. CDR3s include the opening cysteine and the closing phenylalanine or tryptophan. Each record gives: J gene, D gene, V gene, clone size, CDR3 DNA, CDR3 protein. D genes are given only for firm matches. Where a row states a size, it is once, few, many or the class of an expanded clone; other rows omit it.

J: TRBJ1-1
D: -
V: TRBV2
size: -
DNA: TGTGCCAGCATGGGAGACGGGAACACTGAAGCTTTCTTT
CDR3: CASMGDGNTEAFF

J: TRBJ2-1
D: -
V: TRBV27
size: -
DNA: TGTGCCAGCAGTAGACTGGGAGCCTACAATGAGCAGTTCTTC
CDR3: CASSRLGAYNEQFF

J: TRBJ2-3
D: TRBD2
V: TRBV23-1
size: -
DNA: TGCGCCAGCAGTCGCCTCCTTAGGACTAGCGGGGTTCTTTTGGGTACGCAGTATTTT
CDR3: CASSRLLRTSGVLLGTQYF

J: TRBJ2-3
D: TRBD2
V: TRBV5-5
size: -
DNA: TGTGCCAGCAGCTTGCGGTCAGCGGGAGTGGGAGATACGCAGTATTTT
CDR3: CASSLRSAGVGDTQYF

J: TRBJ1-4
D: -
V: TRBV9
size: -
DNA: TGTGCCAGCAGCCCCGGGACGGGGCGAACTAATGAAAAACTGTTTTTT
CDR3: CASSPGTGRTNEKLFF

J: TRBJ2-7
D: TRBD1
V: TRBV6-1
size: -
DNA: TGTGCCAGCAGTGGGACAGGATTTCCCTACGAGCAGTACTTC
CDR3: CASSGTGFPYEQYF

J: TRBJ2-3
D: -
V: TRBV29-1
size: -
DNA: TGCAGCGTGGACACAGATACGCAGTATTTT
CDR3: CSVDTDTQYF

J: TRBJ1-2
D: TRBD1
V: TRBV9
size: -
DNA: TGTGCCAGCAGCGGAGGGGACAGTATCGTGAGGGCCTATGGCTACACCTTC
CDR3: CASSGGDSIVRAYGYTF

J: TRBJ2-1
D: -
V: TRBV7-9
size: once
DNA: TGTGCCAGCAGCTTAGGTAATGAGCAGTTCTTC
CDR3: CASSLGNEQFF

J: TRBJ2-1
D: TRBD2
V: TRBV19
size: -
DNA: TGTGCCAGTGGGGGTCGCGGGAGGTCCGTTGATGAGCAGTTCTTC
CDR3: CASGGRGRSVDEQFF

J: TRBJ2-7
D: TRBD1
V: TRBV29-1
size: few
DNA: TGCAGCGCCGAGGGACAGACTTCCTACGAGCAGTACTTC
CDR3: CSAEGQTSYEQYF

J: TRBJ1-5
D: TRBD1
V: TRBV6-1
size: -
DNA: TGTGCCAGCAGTGCCGGGACAGGTTTCAGCAATCAGCCCCAGCATTTT
CDR3: CASSAGTGFSNQPQHF

J: TRBJ1-1
D: -
V: TRBV4-1
size: -
DNA: TGCGCCAGCAGCCAAGATGGGGACACGAAGAACACTGAAGCTTTCTTT
CDR3: CASSQDGDTKNTEAFF

J: TRBJ1-6
D: -
V: TRBV30
size: -
DNA: TGTGCCTGGAGTGTACAAGGTAGTTCACCCCTCCACTTT
CDR3: CAWSVQGSSPLHF

J: TRBJ2-7
D: -
V: TRBV28
size: -
DNA: TGTGCCAGCAGTCCGATGGGGTACTCCTCCTACGAGCAGTACTTC
CDR3: CASSPMGYSSYEQYF

J: TRBJ2-2
D: -
V: TRBV5-1
size: -
DNA: TGCGCCAGCAGCTTGGGGGCTAGCCACACCGGGGAGCTGTTTTTT
CDR3: CASSLGASHTGELFF

J: TRBJ2-5
D: -
V: TRBV7-7
size: -
DNA: TGTGCTAGCAGCTTAGTGGCAGGGCTTCAAGAGACCCAGTACTTC
CDR3: CASSLVAGLQETQYF

J: TRBJ2-5
D: -
V: TRBV5-1
size: -
DNA: TGCGCCAGCAAGAGGAATTACCAAGAGACCCAGTACTTC
CDR3: CASKRNYQETQYF

J: TRBJ2-1
D: TRBD2
V: TRBV28
size: few
DNA: TGTGCCAGCAGTTCCCCGGGACTAGCGGGGCCGAGCTCCTACAATGAGCAGTTCTTC
CDR3: CASSSPGLAGPSSYNEQFF

J: TRBJ1-2
D: -
V: TRBV18
size: -
DNA: TGTGCCAGCTCACCAGGGTCTCCAAGGCATGGCTACACCTTC
CDR3: CASSPGSPRHGYTF

J: TRBJ2-1
D: TRBD2
V: TRBV6-1
size: -
DNA: TGTGCCAGCAGGGCGGGACTAGCTAATAATGAGCAGTTCTTC
CDR3: CASRAGLANNEQFF

J: TRBJ2-1
D: -
V: TRBV10-2
size: -
DNA: TGCGCCAGCAGCCAGGCCTACAATGAGCAGTTCTTC
CDR3: CASSQAYNEQFF

J: TRBJ2-5
D: -
V: TRBV5-4
size: few
DNA: TGTGCCAGCAGCATCGAGGACTTGCAAGAGACCCAGTACTTC
CDR3: CASSIEDLQETQYF

J: TRBJ2-4
D: -
V: TRBV11-1
size: -
DNA: TGTGCCAGCAGCCCACCCTCATTAGCCAAAAACATTCAGTACTTC
CDR3: CASSPPSLAKNIQYF

J: TRBJ1-2
D: -
V: TRBV7-2
size: -
DNA: TGTGCCAGCAGCTTCCCCTTGGGGGGCTACACCTTC
CDR3: CASSFPLGGYTF

J: TRBJ1-2
D: -
V: TRBV7-2
size: -
DNA: TGTGCCAGCAGCTTAGCAACCGGCTATGGCTACACCTTC
CDR3: CASSLATGYGYTF

J: TRBJ2-3
D: -
V: TRBV5-4
size: -
DNA: TGTGCCAGCAGCTTGGGTAGTAGCGGAAGCACAGATACGCAGTATTTT
CDR3: CASSLGSSGSTDTQYF